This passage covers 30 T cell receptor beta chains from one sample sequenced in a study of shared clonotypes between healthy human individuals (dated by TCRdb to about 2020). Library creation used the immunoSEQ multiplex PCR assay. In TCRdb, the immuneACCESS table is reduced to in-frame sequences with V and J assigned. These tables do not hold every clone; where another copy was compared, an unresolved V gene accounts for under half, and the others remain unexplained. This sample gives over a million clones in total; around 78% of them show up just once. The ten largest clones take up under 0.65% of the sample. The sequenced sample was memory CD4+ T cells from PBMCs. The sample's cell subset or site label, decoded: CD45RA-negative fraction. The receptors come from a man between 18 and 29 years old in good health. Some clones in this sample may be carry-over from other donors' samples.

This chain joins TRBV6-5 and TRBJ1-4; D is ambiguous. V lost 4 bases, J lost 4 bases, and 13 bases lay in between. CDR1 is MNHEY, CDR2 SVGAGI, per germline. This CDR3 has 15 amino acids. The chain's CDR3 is CASSSLAGLNEKLFF. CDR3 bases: TGTGCCAGCAGTTCTTTGGCAGGCCTTAATGAAAAACTGTTTTTT.

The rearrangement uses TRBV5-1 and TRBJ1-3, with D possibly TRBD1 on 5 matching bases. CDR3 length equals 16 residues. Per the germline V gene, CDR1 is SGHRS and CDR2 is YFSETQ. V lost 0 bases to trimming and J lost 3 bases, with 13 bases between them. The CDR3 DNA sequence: TGCGCCAGCAGCTTGGAGCAGGGTTCTTTTGGAAACACCATATATTTT. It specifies CASSLEQGSFGNTIYF.

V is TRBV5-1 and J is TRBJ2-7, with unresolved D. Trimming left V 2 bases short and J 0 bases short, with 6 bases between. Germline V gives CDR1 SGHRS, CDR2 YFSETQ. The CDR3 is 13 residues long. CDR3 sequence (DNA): TGCGCCAGCAGCTTTGTCAGCTCCTACGAGCAGTACTTC. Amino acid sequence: CASSFVSSYEQYF.

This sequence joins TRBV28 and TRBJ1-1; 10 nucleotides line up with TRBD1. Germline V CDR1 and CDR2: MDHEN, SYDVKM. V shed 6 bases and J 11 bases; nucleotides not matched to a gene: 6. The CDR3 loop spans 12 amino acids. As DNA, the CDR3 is TGTGCCAGCAGGATACCGGGACAGGGGGCTTTCTTT. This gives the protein CASRIPGQGAFF.

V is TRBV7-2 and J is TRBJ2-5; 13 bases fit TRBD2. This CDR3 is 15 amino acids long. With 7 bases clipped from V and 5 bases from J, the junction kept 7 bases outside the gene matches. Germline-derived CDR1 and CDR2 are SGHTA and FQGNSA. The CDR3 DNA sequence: TGTGCCAGCACCCAGACTAGCGGGAGGTTGGAGACCCAGTACTTC. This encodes CASTQTSGRLETQYF.

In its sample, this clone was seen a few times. The CDR3 region has the DNA TGTGCCAGCTCCCCCGGACAGGGGTTCACCATATATTTT. Translated: CASSPGQGFTIYF. The chain combines TRBV18 with TRBJ1-3, with TRBD1 matching over 9 bases. The germline V gene encodes CDR1 KGHSH and CDR2 LQKENI. Losses at the gene ends were 6 bases for V and 9 bases for J; bases not matched to a gene: 6. CDR3 length equals 13 residues.

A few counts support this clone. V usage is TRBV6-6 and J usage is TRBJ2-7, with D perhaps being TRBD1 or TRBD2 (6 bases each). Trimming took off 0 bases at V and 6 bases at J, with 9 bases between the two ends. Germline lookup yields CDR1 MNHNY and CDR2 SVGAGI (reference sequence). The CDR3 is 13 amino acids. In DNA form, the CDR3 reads TGTGCCAGCAGTTACTCGGAGGGGGGCGAGCAGTACTTC. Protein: CASSYSEGGEQYF.

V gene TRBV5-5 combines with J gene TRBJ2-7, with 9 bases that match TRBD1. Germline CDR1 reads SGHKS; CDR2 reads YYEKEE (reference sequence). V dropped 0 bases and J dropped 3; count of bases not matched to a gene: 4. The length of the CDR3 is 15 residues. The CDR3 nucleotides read TGTGCCAGCAGCTTGGAGGGACAGGGTTACTACGAGCAGTACTTC. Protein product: CASSLEGQGYYEQYF.

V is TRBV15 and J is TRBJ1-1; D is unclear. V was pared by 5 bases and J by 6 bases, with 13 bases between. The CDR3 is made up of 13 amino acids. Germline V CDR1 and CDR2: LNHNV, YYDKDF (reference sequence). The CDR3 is CATSENQEAEAFF. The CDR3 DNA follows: TGTGCCACCAGCGAAAACCAGGAAGCTGAAGCTTTCTTT. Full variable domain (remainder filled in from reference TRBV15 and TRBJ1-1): DAMVIQNPRYQVTQFGKPVTLSCSQTLNHNVMYWYQQKSSQAPKLLFHYYDKDFNNEADTPDNFQSRRPNTSFCFLDIRSPGLGDTAMYLCATSENQEAEAFFGQGTRLTVV.

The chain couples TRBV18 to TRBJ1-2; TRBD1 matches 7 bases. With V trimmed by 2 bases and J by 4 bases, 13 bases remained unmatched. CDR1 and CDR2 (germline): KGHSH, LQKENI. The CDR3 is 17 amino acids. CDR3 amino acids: CASSPTTGQAQGYGYTF. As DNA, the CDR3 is TGTGCCAGCTCACCAACTACAGGACAGGCCCAGGGCTATGGCTACACCTTC.

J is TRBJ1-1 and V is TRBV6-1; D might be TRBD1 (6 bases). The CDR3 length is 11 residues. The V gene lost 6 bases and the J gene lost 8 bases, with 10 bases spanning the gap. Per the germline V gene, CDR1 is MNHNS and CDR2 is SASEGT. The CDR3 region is CASSRTEEAFF. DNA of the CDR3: TGTGCCAGCAGCCGGACAGAAGAAGCTTTCTTT.

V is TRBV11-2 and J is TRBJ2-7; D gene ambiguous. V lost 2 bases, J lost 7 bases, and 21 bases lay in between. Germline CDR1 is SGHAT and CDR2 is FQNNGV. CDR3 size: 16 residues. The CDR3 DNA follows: TGTGCCAGCAGCTTATCCTCACCTGCCATCCTAGGGGAGCAGTACTTC. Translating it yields CASSLSSPAILGEQYF.

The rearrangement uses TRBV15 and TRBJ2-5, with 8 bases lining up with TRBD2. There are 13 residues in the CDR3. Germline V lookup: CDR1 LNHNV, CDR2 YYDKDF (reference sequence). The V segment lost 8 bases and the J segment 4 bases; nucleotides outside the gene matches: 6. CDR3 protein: CATSRAGGETQYF. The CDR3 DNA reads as TGTGCCACCTCCCGGGCGGGGGGAGAGACCCAGTACTTC.

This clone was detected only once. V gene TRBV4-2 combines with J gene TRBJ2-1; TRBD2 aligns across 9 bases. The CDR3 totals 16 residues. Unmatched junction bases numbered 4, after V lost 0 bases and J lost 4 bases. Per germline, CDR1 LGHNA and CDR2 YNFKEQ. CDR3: CASSQDGLAGYNEQFF. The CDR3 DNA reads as TGTGCCAGCAGCCAAGATGGCCTAGCGGGGTACAATGAGCAGTTCTTC.

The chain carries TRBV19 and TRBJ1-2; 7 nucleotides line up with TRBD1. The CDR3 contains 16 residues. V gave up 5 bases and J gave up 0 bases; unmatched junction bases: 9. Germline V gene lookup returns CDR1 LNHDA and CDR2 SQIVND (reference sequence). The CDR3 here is CASSSPGQQPNYGYTF. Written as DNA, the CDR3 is TGTGCCAGTAGTTCCCCGGGACAGCAACCTAACTATGGCTACACCTTC.

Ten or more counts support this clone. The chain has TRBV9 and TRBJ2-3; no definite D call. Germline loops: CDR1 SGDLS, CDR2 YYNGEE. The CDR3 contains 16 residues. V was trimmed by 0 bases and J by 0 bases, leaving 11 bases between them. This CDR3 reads CASSVGSASSTDTQYF. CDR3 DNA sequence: TGTGCCAGCAGCGTAGGCTCAGCGTCTAGCACAGATACGCAGTATTTT.

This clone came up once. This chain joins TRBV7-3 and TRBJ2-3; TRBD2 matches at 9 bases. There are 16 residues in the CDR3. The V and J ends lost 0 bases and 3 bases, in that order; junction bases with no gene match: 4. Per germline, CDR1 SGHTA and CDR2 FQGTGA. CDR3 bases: TGTGCCAGCAGCTTAACGGGACTAGCTAGAACAGATACGCAGTATTTT. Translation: CASSLTGLARTDTQYF.

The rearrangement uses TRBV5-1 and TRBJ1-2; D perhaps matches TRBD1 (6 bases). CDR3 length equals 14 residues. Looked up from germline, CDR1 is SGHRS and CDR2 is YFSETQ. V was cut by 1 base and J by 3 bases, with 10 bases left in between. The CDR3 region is CASSLQGLDYGYTF. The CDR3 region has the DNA TGCGCCAGCAGCTTGCAGGGGTTGGACTATGGCTACACCTTC.

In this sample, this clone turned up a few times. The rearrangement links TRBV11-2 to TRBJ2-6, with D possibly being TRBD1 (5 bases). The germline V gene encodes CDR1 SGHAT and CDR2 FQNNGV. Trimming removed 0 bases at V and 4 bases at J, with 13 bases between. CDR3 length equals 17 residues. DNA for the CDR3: TGTGCCAGCAGCTTAGATCTCGGCAGGGCCGGGGCCAACGTCCTGACTTTC. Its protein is CASSLDLGRAGANVLTF.

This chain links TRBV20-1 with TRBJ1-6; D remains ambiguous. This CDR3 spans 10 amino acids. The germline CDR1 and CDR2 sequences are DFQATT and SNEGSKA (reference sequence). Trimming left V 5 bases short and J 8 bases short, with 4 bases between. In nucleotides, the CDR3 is TGCAGTGCTGGGGATTCACCCCTCCACTTT. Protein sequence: CSAGDSPLHF.

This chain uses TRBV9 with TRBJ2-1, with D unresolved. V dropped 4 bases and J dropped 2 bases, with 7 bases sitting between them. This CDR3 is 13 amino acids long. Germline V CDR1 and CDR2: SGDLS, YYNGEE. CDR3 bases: TGTGCCAGCAGCCTCTACCCCTACAATGAGCAGTTCTTC. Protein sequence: CASSLYPYNEQFF.

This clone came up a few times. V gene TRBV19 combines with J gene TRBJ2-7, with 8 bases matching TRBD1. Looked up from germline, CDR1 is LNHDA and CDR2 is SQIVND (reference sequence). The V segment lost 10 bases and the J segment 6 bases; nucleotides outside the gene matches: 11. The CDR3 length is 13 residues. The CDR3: CATATDRAAEQYF. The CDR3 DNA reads TGTGCCACCGCAACGGACAGGGCCGCCGAGCAGTACTTC.

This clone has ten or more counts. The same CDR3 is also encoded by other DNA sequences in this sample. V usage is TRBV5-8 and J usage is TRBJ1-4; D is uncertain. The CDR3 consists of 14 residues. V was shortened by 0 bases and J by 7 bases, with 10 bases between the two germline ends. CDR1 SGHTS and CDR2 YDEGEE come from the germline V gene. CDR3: CASSLGGDGEKLFF. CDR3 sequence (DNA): TGTGCCAGCAGCTTGGGGGGTGACGGTGAAAAACTGTTTTTT.

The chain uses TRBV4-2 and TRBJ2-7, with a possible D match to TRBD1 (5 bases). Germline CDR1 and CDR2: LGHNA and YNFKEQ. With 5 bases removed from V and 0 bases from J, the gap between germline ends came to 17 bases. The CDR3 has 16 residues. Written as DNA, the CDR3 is TGTGCCAGCAGCTCCCCATGGGGCCAAAGCTCCTACGAGCAGTACTTC. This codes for CASSSPWGQSSYEQYF.

The CDR3 DNA is TGTGCCGTTCAACCGGGACAGGTTAATTCACCCCTCCACTTT. It specifies CAVQPGQVNSPLHF. This chain joins TRBV30 and TRBJ1-6; 8 bases align to TRBD1. There are 14 residues in the CDR3. V shed 8 bases and J 6 bases; nucleotides not matched to a gene: 9. CDR1 GTSNPN and CDR2 SVGIG come from the germline V gene (reference sequence).

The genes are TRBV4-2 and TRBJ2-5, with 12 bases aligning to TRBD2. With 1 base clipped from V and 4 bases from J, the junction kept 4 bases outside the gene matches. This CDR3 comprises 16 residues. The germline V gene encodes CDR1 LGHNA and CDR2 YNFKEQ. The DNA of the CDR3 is TGTGCCAGCAGCCAAGTCTCTAGCGGGAGGGGAGAGACCCAGTACTTC. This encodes CASSQVSSGRGETQYF.

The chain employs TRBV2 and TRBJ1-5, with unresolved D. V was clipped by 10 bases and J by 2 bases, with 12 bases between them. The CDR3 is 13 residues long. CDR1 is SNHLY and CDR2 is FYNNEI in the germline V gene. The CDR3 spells CATQDGRNQPQHF. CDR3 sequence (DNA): TGTGCCACCCAGGACGGCCGCAATCAGCCCCAGCATTTT.

The CDR3 DNA is TGTGCCAGCAGCTTACGTACTAGCGGGAGGAACACCGGGGAGCTGTTTTTT. Amino acids: CASSLRTSGRNTGELFF. This chain links TRBV11-3 with TRBJ2-2, with 11 bases that match TRBD2. J was trimmed by 1 base and V by 2 bases; bases with no gene match: 3. The V gene's germline CDR1 is SGHNT and CDR2 YENEEA. The CDR3 totals 17 residues.

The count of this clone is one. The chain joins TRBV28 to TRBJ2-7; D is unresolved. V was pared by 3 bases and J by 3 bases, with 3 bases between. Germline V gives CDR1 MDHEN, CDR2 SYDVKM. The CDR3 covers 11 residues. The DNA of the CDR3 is TGTGCCAGCAGTTTTTTCTACGAGCAGTACTTC. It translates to CASSFFYEQYF.

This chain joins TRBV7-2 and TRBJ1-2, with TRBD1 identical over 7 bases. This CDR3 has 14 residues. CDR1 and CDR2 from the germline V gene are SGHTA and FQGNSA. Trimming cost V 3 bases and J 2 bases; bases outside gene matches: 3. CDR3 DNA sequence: TGTGCCAGCAGCTTTGGGACAGCGAACTATGGCTACACCTTC. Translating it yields CASSFGTANYGYTF.